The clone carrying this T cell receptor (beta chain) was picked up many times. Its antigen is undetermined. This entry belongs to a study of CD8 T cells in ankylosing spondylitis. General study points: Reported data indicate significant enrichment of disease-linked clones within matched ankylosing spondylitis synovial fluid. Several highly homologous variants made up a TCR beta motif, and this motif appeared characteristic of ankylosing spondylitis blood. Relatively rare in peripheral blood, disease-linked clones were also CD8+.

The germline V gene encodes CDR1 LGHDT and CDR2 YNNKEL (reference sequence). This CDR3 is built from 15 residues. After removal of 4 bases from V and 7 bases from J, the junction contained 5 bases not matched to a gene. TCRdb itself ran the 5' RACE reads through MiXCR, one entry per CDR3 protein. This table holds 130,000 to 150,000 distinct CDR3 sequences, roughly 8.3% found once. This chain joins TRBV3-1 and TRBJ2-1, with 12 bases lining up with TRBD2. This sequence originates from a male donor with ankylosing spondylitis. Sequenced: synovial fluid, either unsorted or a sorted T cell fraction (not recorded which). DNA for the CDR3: TGTGCCAGCAGCCTCGCGACTAGCGGGAGAAATGAGCAGTTCTTC. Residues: CASSLATSGRNEQFF.